This record looks at one T cell receptor beta chain sequence and its context. This sample is part of a study of monozygotic twins with inflammatory bowel disease. The CDR3 is made up of 11 amino acids. Germline CDR1 SGHAT, CDR2 FQNNGV. TCRdb derives one entry per CDR3 protein from the 5' RACE reads, leaving out DNA. There are approximately 390,000 distinct CDR3 sequences in the sample, with roughly 2.5% held by the top ten. This sequence joins TRBV11-2 and TRBJ2-3; with no DNA, the TCRdb D assignment of TRBD2 cannot be verified. This clonotype was obtained from a human donor with ulcerative colitis or Crohn's disease, or a healthy co-twin of an affected twin (not recorded which). Sample: blood. This chain's CDR3 is CASSLKKSLDF.